These 15 T cell receptor beta chains came from one sample sequenced in a study of blood T cell repertoires in COVID-19. Profiled with immunoSEQ multiplex PCR; TCRdb holds only in-frame clones, not every one. The sample holds 150,000 to 250,000 clones; 90% to 95% are singletons and the top ten take 0.76%. Source material: peripheral blood. The receptors come from a young man with COVID-19, enrolled during active disease.

This rearrangement joins TRBV29-1 to TRBJ1-2; no reliable D call. CDR1 SQVTM and CDR2 ANQGSEA come from the germline V gene. This CDR3 is 16 amino acids long. Deletions cut 1 base from V and 6 bases from J, with 21 bases between. The chain's CDR3 is CSVEGSFRDRRDGYTF. The CDR3 DNA is TGCAGCGTTGAAGGCTCGTTTCGGGATCGCCGGGATGGCTACACCTTC. Looking up the rest from reference TRBV29-1 and TRBJ1-2 gives the full variable domain: SAVISQKPSRDICQRGTSLTIQCQVDSQVTMMFWYRQQPGQSLTLIATANQGSEATYESGFVIDKFPISRPNLTFSTLTVSNMSPEDSSIYLCSVEGSFRDRRDGYTFGSGTRLTVV.

This rearrangement joins TRBV19 to TRBJ1-5; D is uncertain. The CDR3 has 14 residues. Looked up from germline, CDR1 is LNHDA and CDR2 is SQIVND (reference sequence). The V end was cut by 4 bases, the J end by 1 base, with 8 bases between. In nucleotides, the CDR3 is TGTGCCAGTAGTACCCACATGAGCAATCAGCCCCAGCATTTT. Residues: CASSTHMSNQPQHF.

V is TRBV9 and J is TRBJ2-1; 8 bases are shared with TRBD2. The CDR3 loop spans 14 amino acids. J lost 14 bases, V lost 0 bases, and 10 bases had no gene match. The germline V gene has CDR1 SGDLS and CDR2 YYNGEE. The CDR3 coding sequence is TGTGCCAGCAGCGTAGACGGGGGGGCCGACCTTGAGTTCTTC. Amino acids: CASSVDGGADLEFF. Based on the CDR3 plus reference TRBV9 and TRBJ2-1, the full variable domain is DSGVTQTPKHLITATGQRVTLRCSPRSGDLSVYWYQQSLDQGLQFLIQYYNGEERAKGNILERFSAQQFPDLHSELNLSSLELGDSALYFCASSVDGGADLEFFGPGTRLTVL.

The rearrangement links TRBV6-5 to TRBJ2-1, with TRBD2 matching over 11 bases. CDR3 size: 14 residues. V was clipped by 6 bases and J by 4 bases; unmatched bases: 2. Per the germline V gene, CDR1 is MNHEY and CDR2 is SVGAGI. In nucleotides, the CDR3 is TGTGCCAGCAGGGGACTAGCGGTTTACAATGAGCAGTTCTTC. It codes for CASRGLAVYNEQFF.

This sequence joins TRBV20-1 and TRBJ1-2, with TRBD1 as a possible D gene (5 bases). The CDR3 contains 12 residues. Trimming pared 3 bases from V and 4 bases from J, leaving 9 bases between. From germline, CDR1 is DFQATT and CDR2 SNEGSKA (reference sequence). As DNA, the CDR3 is TGCAGTGCTAGTATCGGGGGCTATGGCTACACCTTC. Translated: CSASIGGYGYTF.

The genes are TRBV27 and TRBJ2-7; D is possibly TRBD1 (6 bases). The CDR3 covers 13 residues. The V end lost 5 bases, the J end lost 4 bases, and 12 bases lay between the germline ends. CDR1 is MNHEY, CDR2 SMNVEV, per germline (reference sequence). The CDR3, as DNA: TGTGCCAGCAGTGGTAAAACAGGGTACGAGCAGTACTTC. Translation gives CASSGKTGYEQYF.

The chain has TRBV2 and TRBJ2-7; 11 bases map to TRBD2. CDR3 length: 15 residues. Germline CDR1 SNHLY, CDR2 FYNNEI. Unmatched junction bases numbered 10, after V lost 6 bases and J lost 6 bases. DNA for the CDR3: TGTGCCAGCAGGGGGACTAGCGGCTACGAGAGCGAGCAGTACTTC. Translation: CASRGTSGYESEQYF.

The chain's CDR3 is CASSKTGKGNSPLHF. CDR3 sequence (DNA): TGTGCCAGCAGTAAGACAGGGAAGGGCAATTCACCCCTCCACTTT. The chain recombines TRBV6-5 with TRBJ1-6; TRBD1 matches at 7 bases. The ends lost 5 bases at V and 7 bases at J; junction bases unmatched: 8. The CDR3 contains 15 residues. Germline V gene data show CDR1 as MNHEY and CDR2 as SVGAGI.

CDR3 sequence: CASSPHRTGRLRDQPQHF. The CDR3 DNA follows: TGTGCCAGCAGCCCTCACCGGACAGGTAGGTTAAGGGATCAGCCCCAGCATTTT. The rearrangement uses TRBV7-3 and TRBJ1-5; 7 nucleotides agree with TRBD1. V dropped 5 bases and J dropped 5; count of bases not matched to a gene: 18. Germline V CDR1 and CDR2: SGHTA, FQGTGA. The CDR3 is 18 residues long.

This clone was counted between two and nine times. This sequence joins TRBV6-2 or TRBV6-3 and TRBJ1-6, with TRBD1 as a possible D gene (6 bases). The germline V gene encodes CDR1 MNHEY and CDR2 SVGEGT. The CDR3 is 16 amino acids. The germline V and J ends were trimmed by 5 bases and 5 bases, with 16 bases remaining between them. In DNA form, the CDR3 reads TGTGCCAGCAGTCCACAGGGCGTCGGGAATAATTCACCCCTCCACTTT. Encoded protein: CASSPQGVGNNSPLHF.

The table lists this clone with a count of one. This chain joins TRBV29-1 and TRBJ2-4; D remains unclear. The CDR3 has 14 residues. Trimming shortened V by 0 bases and J by 7 bases, and 13 bases separated the two germline ends. The germline gives CDR1 SQVTM, CDR2 ANQGSEA. In nucleotides, the CDR3 is TGCAGCGTTGAAGATTATGTCCGGCGGAACATTCAGTACTTC. This gives the protein CSVEDYVRRNIQYF.

This chain joins TRBV5-1 and TRBJ1-1; the match to TRBD1 covers 9 bases. The CDR3 consists of 16 residues. CDR1 and CDR2 from the germline V gene are SGHRS and YFSETQ. V was pared by 2 bases and J by 1 base, with 6 bases of the junction left unmatched. The CDR3 sequence: CASSFGTGYSNTEAFF. CDR3 sequence (DNA): TGCGCCAGCAGCTTCGGGACAGGGTATTCGAACACTGAAGCTTTCTTT.

The CDR3 coding sequence is TGTGCCAGCTCACCGGGACAGGGGGCGAACACTGAAGCTTTCTTT. It specifies CASSPGQGANTEAFF. The chain uses TRBV18 and TRBJ1-1; TRBD1 matches at 12 bases. This CDR3 comprises 15 residues. The germline CDR1 and CDR2 sequences are KGHSH and LQKENI. Trimming at V came to 3 bases and at J to 1 base, leaving 0 bases not matched to a gene.

V gene TRBV5-1 combines with J gene TRBJ1-1; D unclear. Between the trimmed V and J ends, which lost 0 bases and 4 bases, there was a span of 13 bases. The CDR3 length is 15 residues. Germline V gene sequence: CDR1 SGHRS, CDR2 YFSETQ. CDR3 region: CASSLVVVGSTEAFF. The CDR3 DNA follows: TGCGCCAGCAGCTTGGTAGTAGTCGGGAGCACTGAAGCTTTCTTT.

The genes are TRBV6-5 and TRBJ2-3, with D possibly TRBD2 on 6 matching bases. CDR3 length: 12 amino acids. Germline CDR1 MNHEY, CDR2 SVGAGI. V dropped 5 bases and J dropped 7 bases, with 10 bases sitting between them. The CDR3 reads CASSKEGYTQYF. The CDR3 nucleotides are TGTGCCAGCAGTAAGGAGGGATATACGCAGTATTTT.